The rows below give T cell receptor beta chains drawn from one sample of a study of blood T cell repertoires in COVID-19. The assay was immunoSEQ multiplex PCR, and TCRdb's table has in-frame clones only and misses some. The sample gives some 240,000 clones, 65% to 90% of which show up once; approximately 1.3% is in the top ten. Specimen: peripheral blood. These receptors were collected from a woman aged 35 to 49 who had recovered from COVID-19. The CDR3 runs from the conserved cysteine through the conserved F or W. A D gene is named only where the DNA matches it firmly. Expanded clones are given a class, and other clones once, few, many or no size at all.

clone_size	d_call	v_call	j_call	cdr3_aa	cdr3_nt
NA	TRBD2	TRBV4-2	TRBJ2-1	CASSHLAGGRDEQFF	TGTGCCAGCAGCCACCTAGCGGGGGGGCGGGATGAGCAGTTCTTC
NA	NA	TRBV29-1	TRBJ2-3	CSVKLAHVSDTQYF	TGCAGCGTGAAACTAGCACACGTCTCCGATACGCAGTATTTT
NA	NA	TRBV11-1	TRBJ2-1	CASSLRSYNEQFF	TGTGCCAGCAGCTTACGGTCCTACAATGAGCAGTTCTTC
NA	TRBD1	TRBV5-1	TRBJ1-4	CASSETGGAEKLFF	TGCGCCAGCAGCGAAACAGGGGGAGCTGAAAAACTGTTTTTT
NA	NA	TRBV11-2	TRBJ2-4	CASSLGEGRVGIQYF	TGTGCCAGCAGCTTGGGCGAGGGCCGCGTGGGCATTCAGTACTTC
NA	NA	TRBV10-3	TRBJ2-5	CAISDGRQGGETQYF	TGTGCCATCAGTGATGGCCGACAGGGAGGAGAGACCCAGTACTTC
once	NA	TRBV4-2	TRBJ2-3	CASSQEGDGTDTQYF	TGTGCCAGCAGCCAAGAGGGAGACGGCACAGATACGCAGTATTTT
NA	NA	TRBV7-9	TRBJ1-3	CASRQALSGNTIYF	TGTGCCAGCAGACAGGCATTATCTGGAAACACCATATATTTT
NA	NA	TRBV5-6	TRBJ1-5	CASSLGTGQPQHF	TGTGCCAGCAGCTTGGGCACAGGGCAGCCCCAGCATTTT
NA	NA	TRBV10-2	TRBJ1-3	CASQTGNTIYF	TGCGCCAGCCAAACTGGAAACACCATATATTTT
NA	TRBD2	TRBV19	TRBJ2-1	CASSKQLAGASYNEQFF	TGTGCCAGTAGTAAGCAGCTAGCGGGGGCCTCCTACAATGAGCAGTTCTTC
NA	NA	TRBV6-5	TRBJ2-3	CASSPEAGDTQYF	TGTGCCAGCAGTCCAGAAGCGGGAGATACGCAGTATTTT
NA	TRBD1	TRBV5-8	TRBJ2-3	CASSFMSGGSTDTQYF	TGTGCCAGCAGCTTTATGTCAGGGGGAAGCACAGATACGCAGTATTTT
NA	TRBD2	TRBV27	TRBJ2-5	CASSLMAGGQETQYF	TGTGCCAGCAGTTTAATGGCGGGGGGACAAGAGACCCAGTACTTC
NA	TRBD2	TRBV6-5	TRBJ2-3	CASGLALDTDTQYF	TGTGCCAGCGGACTAGCCCTAGACACAGATACGCAGTATTTT
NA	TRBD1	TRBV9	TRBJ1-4	CASSAGTGGRYEKLFF	TGTGCCAGCAGCGCAGGGACAGGGGGAAGATACGAAAAACTGTTTTTT
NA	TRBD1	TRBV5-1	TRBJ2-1	CASQAGTVTNEQFF	TGCGCCAGCCAGGCCGGGACAGTGACCAATGAGCAGTTCTTC
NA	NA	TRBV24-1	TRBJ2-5	CATSDRETQYF	TGTGCCACCAGTGATCGGGAGACCCAGTACTTC
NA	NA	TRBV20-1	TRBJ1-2	CSASGLSGYGYTF	TGCAGTGCTAGTGGTCTTTCGGGCTATGGCTACACCTTC
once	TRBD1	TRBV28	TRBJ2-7	CASSLQGYEQYF	TGTGCCAGCAGTCTACAGGGGTACGAGCAGTACTTC
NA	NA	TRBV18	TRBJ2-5	CASSPAGETQYF	TGTGCCAGCTCACCCGCGGGGGAGACCCAGTACTTC
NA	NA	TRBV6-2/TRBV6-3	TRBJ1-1	CASSPRNRFNTEAFF	TGTGCCAGCAGTCCGAGAAATAGATTTAACACTGAAGCTTTCTTT
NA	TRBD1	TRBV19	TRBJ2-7	CASSILLQGTGYHEQYF	TGTGCCAGTAGTATATTGCTCCAAGGGACAGGGTACCACGAGCAGTACTTC
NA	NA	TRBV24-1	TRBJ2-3	CATKAAGADTQYF	TGTGCCACAAAGGCAGCAGGGGCAGATACGCAGTATTTT
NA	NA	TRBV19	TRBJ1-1	CASSIDGGLMNTEAFF	TGTGCCAGTAGTATAGACGGGGGGCTGATGAACACTGAAGCTTTCTTT
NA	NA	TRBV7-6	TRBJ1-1	CASSLGNPAANTEAFF	TGTGCCAGCAGCTTAGGTAATCCGGCGGCGAACACTGAAGCTTTCTTT
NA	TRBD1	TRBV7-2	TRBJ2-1	CASSLDGTGPYNEQFF	TGTGCCAGCAGCTTAGACGGGACAGGGCCTTACAATGAGCAGTTCTTC
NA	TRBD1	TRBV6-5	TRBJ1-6	CASSYSLQGEDSPLHF	TGTGCCAGCAGTTACTCGTTACAGGGGGAAGATTCACCCCTCCACTTT
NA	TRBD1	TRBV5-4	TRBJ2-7	CASSLDMDRGRHEQYF	TGTGCCAGCAGCTTGGATATGGACAGGGGCCGGCACGAGCAGTACTTC
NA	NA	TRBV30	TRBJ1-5	CAWSVAENQPQHF	TGTGCCTGGAGTGTCGCGGAGAATCAGCCCCAGCATTTT
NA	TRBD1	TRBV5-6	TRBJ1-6	CASSLYSRTGAPLHF	TGTGCCAGCAGCTTGTACTCGAGAACAGGGGCACCCCTCCACTTT
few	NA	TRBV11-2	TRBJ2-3	CASIPVGRSDTQYF	TGTGCCAGCATCCCGGTGGGGAGGTCAGATACGCAGTATTTT
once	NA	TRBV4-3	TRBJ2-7	CASSQFSFDEQYF	TGCGCCAGCAGCCAGTTTAGTTTTGACGAGCAGTACTTC
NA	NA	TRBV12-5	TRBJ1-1	CASGLEPGSEAFF	TGTGCTAGTGGTTTGGAACCAGGCTCTGAAGCTTTCTTT
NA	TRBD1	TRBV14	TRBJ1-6	CASSQVQGANSPLHF	TGTGCCAGCAGCCAAGTTCAGGGGGCGAATTCACCCCTCCACTTT